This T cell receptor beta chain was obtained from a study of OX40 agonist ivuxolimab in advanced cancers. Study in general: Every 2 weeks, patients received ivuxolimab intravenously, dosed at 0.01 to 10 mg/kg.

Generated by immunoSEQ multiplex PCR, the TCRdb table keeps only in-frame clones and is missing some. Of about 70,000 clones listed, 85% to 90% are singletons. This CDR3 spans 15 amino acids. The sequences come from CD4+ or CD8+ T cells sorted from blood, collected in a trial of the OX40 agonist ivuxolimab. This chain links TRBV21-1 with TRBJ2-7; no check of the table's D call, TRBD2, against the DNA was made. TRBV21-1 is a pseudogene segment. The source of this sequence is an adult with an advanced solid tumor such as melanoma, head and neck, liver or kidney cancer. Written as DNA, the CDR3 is TGTGCCAGCAGCAATTGTGCGGGGGCCCCTTGGGAGCAGTACTTC. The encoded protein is CASSNCAGAPWEQYF.